This T cell receptor beta chain was retrieved from a study of post-analysis software for immune sequencing data. Study background: The courses of disease that were included comprised relapsing-remitting, secondary progressive and progressive-relapsing multiple sclerosis. Study-level results: Patients used about five TRBV segments, including TRBV5-6, TRBV5-1 and TRBV20-1, more often than controls. By F measure, samples from a shared preparation batch strongly co-clustered. Significantly decreased normalized Chao1 diversity was recorded for multiple sclerosis patients relative to controls.

The CDR3 is 15 amino acids. Germline assignment: CDR1 SGDLS and CDR2 YYNGEE. Trimming shortened V by 0 bases and J by 3 bases, and 10 bases separated the two germline ends. This clonotype was seen repeatedly, ten times or more. The target antigen is unknown. The authors incorporated unique molecular identifiers into the TCR beta cDNA libraries. The authors obtained 500,000 to 600,000 cDNA molecules from approximately 1 to 10 million T cells. TCRdb redid the calling of the PCR reads with MiXCR, one entry per CDR3 protein. The profile shows a few hundred thousand distinct CDR3 sequences, roughly 45% of them singletons.

Sequenced sample: blood. The receptor was derived from a girl aged 10 to 17 with multiple sclerosis. J is TRBJ2-1 and V is TRBV9, with D maybe TRBD1 (6 bases). CDR3 coding DNA: TGTGCCAGCAGCGTAGGCCCAGGGGTCTACAATGAGCAGTTCTTC. As protein: CASSVGPGVYNEQFF.